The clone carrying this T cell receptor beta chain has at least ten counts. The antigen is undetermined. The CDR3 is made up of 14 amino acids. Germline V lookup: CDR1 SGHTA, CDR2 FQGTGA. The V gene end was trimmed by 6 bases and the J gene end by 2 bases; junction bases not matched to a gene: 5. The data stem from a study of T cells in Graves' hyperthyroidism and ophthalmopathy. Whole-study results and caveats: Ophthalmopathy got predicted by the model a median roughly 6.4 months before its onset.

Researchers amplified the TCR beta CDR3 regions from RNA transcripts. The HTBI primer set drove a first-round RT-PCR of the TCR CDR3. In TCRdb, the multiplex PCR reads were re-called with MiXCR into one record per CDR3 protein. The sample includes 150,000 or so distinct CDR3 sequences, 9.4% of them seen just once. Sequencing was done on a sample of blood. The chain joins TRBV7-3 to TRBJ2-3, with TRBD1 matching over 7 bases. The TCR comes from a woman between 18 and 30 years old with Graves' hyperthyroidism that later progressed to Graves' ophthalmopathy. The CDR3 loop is CASSPGQITDTQYF. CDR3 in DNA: TGTGCCAGCAGTCCGGGACAGATCACAGATACGCAGTATTTT.